This T cell receptor beta chain stems from a study of CD8 T cells in Susac syndrome. About 0.5 to 1 ug RNA was reverse transcribed with random hexamers. TCRdb used MiXCR to reprocess the immunoSEQ multiplex PCR reads, holding one entry per CDR3 protein. The sample lists about 200,000 distinct CDR3 sequences, about 95% occurring once. Trimming removed 4 bases at V and 1 base at J, with 13 bases between. This CDR3 has 15 residues. The germline gives CDR1 LGHDT, CDR2 YNNKEL (reference sequence). The sample taken for sequencing was CD4+ T cells from PBMCs. The chain has TRBV3-1 and TRBJ1-2; TRBD1 is a possible D gene (5 bases). The source is a human donor with multiple sclerosis. DNA of the CDR3: TGTGCCAGCAGCCCAACACTGACAGTTAACTATGGCTACACCTTC. Protein sequence: CASSPTLTVNYGYTF.